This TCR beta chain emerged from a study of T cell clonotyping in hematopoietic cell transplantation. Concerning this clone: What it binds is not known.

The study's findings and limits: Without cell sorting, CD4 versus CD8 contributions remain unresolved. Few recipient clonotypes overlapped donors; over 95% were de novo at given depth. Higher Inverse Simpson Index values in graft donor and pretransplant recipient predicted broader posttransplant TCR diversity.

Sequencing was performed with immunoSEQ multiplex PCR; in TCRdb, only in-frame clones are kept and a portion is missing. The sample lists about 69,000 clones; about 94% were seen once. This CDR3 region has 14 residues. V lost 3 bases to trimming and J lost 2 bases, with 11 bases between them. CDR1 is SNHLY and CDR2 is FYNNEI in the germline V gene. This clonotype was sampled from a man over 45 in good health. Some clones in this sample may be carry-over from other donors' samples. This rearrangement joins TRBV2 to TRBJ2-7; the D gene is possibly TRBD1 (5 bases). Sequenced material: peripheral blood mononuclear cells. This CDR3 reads CASSDRWGPYEQYF. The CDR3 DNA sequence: TGTGCCAGCAGTGATCGGTGGGGCCCCTACGAGCAGTACTTC.